The source of this T cell receptor (beta chain) is a study of T cell repertoires in cytomegalovirus infection (dated 2019 in TCRdb). In the study overall: The HLA type of each donor mattered for the analysis, because public TCR beta signatures pointed to carriage of CMV infection along with the matching HLA type. Points the paper makes about the study in general: In the ex vivo response, HLA-C-restricted CMV-specific TCR beta clonotypes were dominant, and in two of eight donors the single most frequent clonotype came from this HLA-C-restricted group. In both this cohort and an independent cohort of 300 to 450 donors, the cumulative frequency of public TCR beta family members distinguished carriers of CMV infection plus the relevant HLA type.

Germline trimming amounts to 4 bases on V and 4 bases on J, with 5 as the count of junction bases outside the gene matches. The CDR3 measures 15 amino acids from cysteine to phenylalanine. Here the CDR3 DNA is all that survives: 45 bases in frame from base 1. This clonotype was counted ten times or more. What antigen it recognizes has not been identified. Base qualities are missing; no much larger clone stands one base away. The instrument given in TCRdb is Illumina HiSeq 1500. The public reads were reprocessed in TCRdb via fastp at Q25 and MiXCR, keeping in-frame beta chains. Entries are consolidated by CDR3 protein sequence, retaining the most common genes and DNA. In this sample the table shows some 300,000 distinct CDR3 sequences, 8% to 10% of which occur a single time. Around 2.5% of the sample lies in the top ten.

What was sequenced was PBMCs. Here the chain combines TRBV12-3 or TRBV12-4 and TRBJ1-5, and 9 junctional nucleotides match TRBD1. The receptor was isolated from a human donor in good health (CMV status not recorded). Some clones in this sample may be carry-over from other donors' samples. The CDR3 protein sequence reads: CASSSGQGRNQPQHF. The base sequence is TGTGCCAGCAGTTCCGGACAGGGGAGAAATCAGCCCCAGCATTTT.